The sequence of this T cell receptor (beta chain) was determined in a study of blood T cell repertoires in COVID-19 (dated by TCRdb to the early 2020s). Regarding the research as a whole: Samples from collaborators originated in the United States, Italy and Spain and spanned both the acute and convalescent phases of COVID-19. Where HLA class I and class II types were available, the types were taken from metadata supplied by the sample provider, not from assay-based typing. The samples were drawn from two sources: the first 160 participants of the ongoing ImmuneRACE study, and 1,000 to 1,500 subjects contributed by 6 global collaborators. The repertoires were made available in a free public database intended to serve as a resource for research on the immune response to SARS-CoV-2. Subjects who had been exposed to COVID-19, were actively infected with it, or had recovered from it provided the deeply sampled blood TCRbeta repertoires that made up the dataset. Nearly every sample came with metadata listing a de-identified subject ID, COVID-19 status, age in years and sex. The material from the prospective study consisted of cDNA or gDNA derived from T cells, B-cell-depleted T cells, or PBMCs.

Overall study outcomes, separate from this receptor: The amount of clinical and demographic metadata varied by source and participant and was provided uncurated.

TCRbeta CDR3 regions were amplified from genomic DNA by means of the immunoSEQ Assay, a bias-controlled multiplex PCR. The study's own analysis went as follows. The number of nucleated cells in each sample was estimated from the amplification of reference gene primers within the assay. To quantify the absolute abundance of each unique TCRbeta CDR3 rearrangement, sequence reads were collapsed and filtered. Productive Simpson clonality was computed per sample as the square root of Simpson's diversity index over productive rearrangements. TCRdb limited this immuneACCESS table to in-frame rearrangements with V and J called. A share of clones is missing; checked studies link under half to unresolved V genes, and the rest is unexplained. The DNA was the basis for D and trimming; V, J and clone size are from that table. This sample lists about 280,000 clones; nearly 90% were detected once. Approximately 8.5% of the sample is taken by the ten largest.

As concerns this clone: It has no known antigen specificity. No much larger clonotype is one base removed from it; base qualities were not supplied.

As encoded in the germline V gene, CDR1 is SGHVS while CDR2 is FQNEAQ. Relative to germline, V is missing 5 bases and J is missing 4 bases, with 7 bases of the junction outside any gene match. The CDR3, from cysteine to phenylalanine, totals 14 residues. Only CDR3 DNA remains: 42 bases, in frame from the first base. Collaborating institutions collected whole blood in K2EDTA tubes following their own protocols. For TCRbeta analysis, collaborators shipped samples in one of three forms: frozen whole blood, isolated PBMCs, or DNA extracted from either of those sample types. Sequenced input: peripheral blood. The chain links TRBV7-8 with TRBJ1-1; 7 bases in between match TRBD1. The sequence was obtained from a man younger than 35 with active or convalescent COVID-19. The nucleotides read TGTGCCAGCAGCATACAGGGGATTACCACTGAAGCTTTCTTT. This gives the protein CASSIQGITTEAFF. Where the CDR3 stops, the reference TRBV7-8 and TRBJ1-1 genes take over; the full variable domain is GAGVSQSPRYKVAKRGQDVALRCDPISGHVSLFWYQQALGQGPEFLTYFQNEAQLDKSGLPSDRFFAERPEGSVSTLKIQRTQQEDSAVYLCASSIQGITTEAFFGQGTRLTVV.